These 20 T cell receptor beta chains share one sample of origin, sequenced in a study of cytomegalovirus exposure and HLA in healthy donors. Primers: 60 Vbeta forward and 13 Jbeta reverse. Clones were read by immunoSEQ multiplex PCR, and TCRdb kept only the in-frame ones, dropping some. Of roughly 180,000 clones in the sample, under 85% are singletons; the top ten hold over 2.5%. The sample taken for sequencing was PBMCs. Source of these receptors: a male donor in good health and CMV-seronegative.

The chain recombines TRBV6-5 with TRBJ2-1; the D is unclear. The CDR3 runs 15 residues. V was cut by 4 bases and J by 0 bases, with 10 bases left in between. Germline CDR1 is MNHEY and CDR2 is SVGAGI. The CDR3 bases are TGTGCCAGCAGTTTAAGCGAGACCTCCTACAATGAGCAGTTCTTC. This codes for CASSLSETSYNEQFF.

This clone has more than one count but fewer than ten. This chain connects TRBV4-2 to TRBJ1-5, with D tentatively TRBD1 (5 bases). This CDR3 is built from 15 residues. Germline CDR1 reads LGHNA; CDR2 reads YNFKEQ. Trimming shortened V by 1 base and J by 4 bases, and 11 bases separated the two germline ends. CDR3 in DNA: TGTGCCAGCAGCCAAGCCGGGGGGGGGAATCAGCCCCAGCATTTT. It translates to CASSQAGGGNQPQHF.

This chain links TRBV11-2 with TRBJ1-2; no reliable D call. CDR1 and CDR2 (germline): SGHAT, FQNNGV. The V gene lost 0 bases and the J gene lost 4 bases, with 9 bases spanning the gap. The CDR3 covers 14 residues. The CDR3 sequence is CASSLDRRSYGYTF. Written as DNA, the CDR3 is TGTGCCAGCAGCTTAGATCGTCGGAGCTATGGCTACACCTTC.

The CDR3 coding sequence is TGTGCCAGCAGCTTTTTTGGGCAGGGGTATGGCTACACCTTC. This codes for CASSFFGQGYGYTF. This chain uses TRBV5-4 with TRBJ1-2; maybe TRBD1 (6 bases). V lost 2 bases to trimming and J lost 5 bases, with 13 bases between them. This CDR3 has 14 residues. Germline CDR1 and CDR2: SGHNT and YYREEE (reference sequence). Complete variable domain (other parts from reference TRBV5-4 and TRBJ1-2): ETGVTQSPTHLIKTRGQQVTLRCSSQSGHNTVSWYQQALGQGPQFIFQYYREEENGRGNFPPRFSGLQFPNYSSELNVNALELDDSALYLCASSFFGQGYGYTFGSGTRLTVV.

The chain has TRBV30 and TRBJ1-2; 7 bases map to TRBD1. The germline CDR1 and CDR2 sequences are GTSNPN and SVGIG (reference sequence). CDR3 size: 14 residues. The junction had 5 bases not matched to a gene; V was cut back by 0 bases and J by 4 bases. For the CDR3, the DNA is TGTGCCTGGAGTGTACCCAGGACAGGCTATGGCTACACCTTC. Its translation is CAWSVPRTGYGYTF.

In DNA, the CDR3 is TGTGCCAGCAGCTTCGACGCCGGGGGTGAGCAGTTCTTC. Translating gives CASSFDAGGEQFF. The chain joins TRBV7-3 to TRBJ2-1; D perhaps matches TRBD2 (6 bases). Germline V gene data show CDR1 as SGHTA and CDR2 as FQGTGA. V was shortened by 3 bases and J by 9 bases, with 12 bases between the two germline ends. This CDR3 is 13 amino acids long.

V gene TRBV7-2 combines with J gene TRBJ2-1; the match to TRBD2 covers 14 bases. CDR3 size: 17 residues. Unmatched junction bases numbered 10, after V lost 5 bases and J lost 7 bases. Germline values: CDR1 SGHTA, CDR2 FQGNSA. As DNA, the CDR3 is TGTGCCAGCAGCATACGTACGGGACTAGCGGGAGTGAATGAGCAGTTCTTC. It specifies CASSIRTGLAGVNEQFF.

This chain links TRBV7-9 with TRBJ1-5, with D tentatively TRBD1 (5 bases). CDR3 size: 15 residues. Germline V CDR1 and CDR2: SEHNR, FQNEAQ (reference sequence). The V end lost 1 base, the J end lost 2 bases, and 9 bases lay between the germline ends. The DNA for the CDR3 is TGTGCCAGCAGCTTAGGACAGTTCGGCAATCAGCCCCAGCATTTT. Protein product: CASSLGQFGNQPQHF.

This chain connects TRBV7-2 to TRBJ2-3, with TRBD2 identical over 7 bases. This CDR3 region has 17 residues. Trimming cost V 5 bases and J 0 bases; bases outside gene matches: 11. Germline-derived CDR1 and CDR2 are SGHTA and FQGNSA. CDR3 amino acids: CASSTLPSGPSTDTQYF. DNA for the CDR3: TGTGCCAGCAGCACCTTACCTAGCGGCCCTAGCACAGATACGCAGTATTTT.

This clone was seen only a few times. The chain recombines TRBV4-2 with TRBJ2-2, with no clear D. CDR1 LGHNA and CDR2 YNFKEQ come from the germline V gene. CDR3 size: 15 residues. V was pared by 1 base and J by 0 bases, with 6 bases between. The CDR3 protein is CASSQVATNTGELFF. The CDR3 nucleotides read TGTGCCAGCAGCCAAGTTGCGACGAACACCGGGGAGCTGTTTTTT.

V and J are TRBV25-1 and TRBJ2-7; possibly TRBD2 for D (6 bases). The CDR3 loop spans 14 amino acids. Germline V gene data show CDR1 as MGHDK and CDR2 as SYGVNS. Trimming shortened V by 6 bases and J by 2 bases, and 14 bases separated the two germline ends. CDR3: CASSRRAETYEQYF. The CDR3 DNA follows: TGTGCCAGCAGCCGGAGGGCTGAAACCTACGAGCAGTACTTC.

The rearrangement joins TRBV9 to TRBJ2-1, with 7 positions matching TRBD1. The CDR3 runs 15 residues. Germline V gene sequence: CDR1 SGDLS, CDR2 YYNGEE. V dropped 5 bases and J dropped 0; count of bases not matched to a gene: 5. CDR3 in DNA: TGTGCCAGCAGTGGACAGGTTTCCTCCTACAATGAGCAGTTCTTC. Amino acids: CASSGQVSSYNEQFF.

CDR3 nucleotides: TGTGCCAGCAGCTTACTAGCGGGAGGGCCTGAGCAGTTCTTC. This codes for CASSLLAGGPEQFF. The chain carries TRBV11-3 and TRBJ2-1, with TRBD2 matching 12 bases. Germline lookup yields CDR1 SGHNT and CDR2 YENEEA. The CDR3 consists of 14 residues. J gave up 9 bases and V 2 bases, and 2 bases lay outside the gene matches.

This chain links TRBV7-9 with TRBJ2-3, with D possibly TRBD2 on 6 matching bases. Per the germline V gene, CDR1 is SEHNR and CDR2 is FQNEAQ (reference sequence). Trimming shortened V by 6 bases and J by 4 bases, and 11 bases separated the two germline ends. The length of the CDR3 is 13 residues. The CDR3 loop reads CASRGGLADTQYF. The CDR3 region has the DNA TGTGCCAGCAGGGGGGGTTTGGCAGATACGCAGTATTTT.

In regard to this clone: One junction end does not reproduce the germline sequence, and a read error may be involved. CDR3 nucleotide sequence: TGTGCCTGGAGTTTAAGAAGATTAACTAGCTTAAACACCGGGGAGCTGCTTTTT. Residues: CAWSLRRLTSLNTGELLF. The chain has TRBV30 and TRBJ2-2; possibly TRBD2 for D (6 bases). The CDR3 length is 18 residues. Germline V lookup: CDR1 GTSNPN, CDR2 SVGIG (reference sequence).

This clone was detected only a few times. In nucleotides, the CDR3 is TGTGCCACCGGGGTGATGATAGACTATGGCTACACCTTC. This translates into CATGVMIDYGYTF. V gene TRBV28 combines with J gene TRBJ1-2, with D unclear. Germline V gene sequence: CDR1 MDHEN, CDR2 SYDVKM. V was trimmed by 10 bases and J by 3 bases, leaving 15 bases between them. The CDR3 extends over 13 amino acids.

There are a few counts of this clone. The CDR3 protein is CSVAGAYGTEAFF. Here the CDR3 DNA reads TGCAGCGTTGCAGGGGCATATGGCACTGAAGCTTTCTTT. This chain links TRBV29-1 with TRBJ1-1; possible D gene TRBD1, 6 bases. Trimming pared 4 bases from V and 4 bases from J, leaving 13 bases between. Germline loops: CDR1 SQVTM, CDR2 ANQGSEA. The CDR3 runs to 13 residues.

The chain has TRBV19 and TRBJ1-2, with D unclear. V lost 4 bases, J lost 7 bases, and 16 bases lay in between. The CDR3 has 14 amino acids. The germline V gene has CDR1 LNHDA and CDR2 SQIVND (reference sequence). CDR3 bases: TGTGCCAGTAGTACCTCCCGCCCAGGTATTGGCTACACCTTC. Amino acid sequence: CASSTSRPGIGYTF.

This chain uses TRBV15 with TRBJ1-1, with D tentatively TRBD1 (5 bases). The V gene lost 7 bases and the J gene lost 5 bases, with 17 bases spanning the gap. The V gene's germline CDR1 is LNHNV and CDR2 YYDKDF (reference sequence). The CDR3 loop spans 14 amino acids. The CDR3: CATTRDGAGTEAFF. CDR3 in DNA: TGTGCCACCACTAGGGACGGGGCGGGGACTGAAGCTTTCTTT.

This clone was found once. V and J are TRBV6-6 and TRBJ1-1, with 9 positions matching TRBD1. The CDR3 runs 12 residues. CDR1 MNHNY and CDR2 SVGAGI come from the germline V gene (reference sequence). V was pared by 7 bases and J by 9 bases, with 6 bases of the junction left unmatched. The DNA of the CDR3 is TGTGCCAGCATCACGACAGGGGGAAAAGCTTTCTTT. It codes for CASITTGGKAFF.